This T cell receptor beta chain was observed in a study of blood T cell repertoires in COVID-19. Study-level background: T cells, B-cell-depleted T cells, or PBMCs provided the cDNA or gDNA that served as material.

Assay used: immunoSEQ multiplex PCR; TCRdb lists only in-frame clones, some missing. The repertoire holds 200,000 to 250,000 clones, with 75% to 85% as singletons. Participant ages covered roughly 18 to 90 years across about two dozen US areas. Which cohort a participant joined came from the clinical history participants gave. V shed 4 bases and J shed 4 bases, with 19 bases lying between them. The germline gives CDR1 SGHTA, CDR2 FQGTGA. This CDR3 has 16 residues. What was sequenced was PBMCs or T cells enriched from blood (not recorded which). The sequence was collected from a man in his forties who had recovered from COVID-19. The chain carries TRBV7-3 and TRBJ2-5, with D possibly TRBD1 on 5 matching bases. This CDR3 reads CASSSSRQAQGETQYF. The CDR3 bases are TGTGCCAGCAGCTCCTCTCGGCAGGCTCAGGGAGAGACCCAGTACTTC.